The 9 T cell receptor beta chains reported below all come from one sample, sequenced in a study of CD8+ T cells in alopecia areata. RNA was extracted and reverse transcribed into cDNA as the sequencing template. Profiling relied on immunoSEQ multiplex PCR, and the TCRdb table lists in-frame clones only, not all of them. This sample has some 110,000 clones; more than 30% occur once, and the top ten carry approximately 3%. Material: CD4+ T cells sorted from blood. The receptors stem from a human donor with alopecia areata.

In this sample, this clone turned up a few times. This chain connects TRBV7-2 to TRBJ2-1, with TRBD2 as a possible D gene (6 bases). The length of the CDR3 is 14 residues. CDR1 is SGHTA, CDR2 FQGNSA, per germline. The ends were cut back, 0 bases at V and 6 bases at J, with 9 bases in the middle. CDR3 residues: CASSLAVGGNEQFF. The CDR3 DNA is TGTGCCAGCAGCTTAGCGGTCGGGGGCAATGAGCAGTTCTTC.

There are a few counts of this clone. The CDR3 protein is CASSQVQGEAFF. CDR3 nucleotides: TGCGCCAGCAGCCAAGTACAGGGTGAAGCTTTCTTT. The J gene is TRBJ1-1, the V gene TRBV4-3; the D gene is possibly TRBD1 (6 bases). Germline V gene data show CDR1 as LGHNA and CDR2 as YSLEER. The length of the CDR3 is 12 residues. Trimming shortened V by 1 base and J by 7 bases, and 7 bases separated the two germline ends.

The chain links TRBV10-3 to TRBJ2-4; 8 bases fit TRBD1. The V gene end was trimmed by 10 bases and the J gene end by 0 bases; junction bases not matched to a gene: 17. The CDR3 totals 18 residues. Germline V gene sequence: CDR1 ENHRY, CDR2 SYGVKD. CDR3 nucleotides: TGTGCCACCCGTAATTCAACTACAGGGGGACTAGCCAAAAACATTCAGTACTTC. Amino acids: CATRNSTTGGLAKNIQYF.

This clone was picked up a small number of times. This chain joins TRBV7-9 and TRBJ2-7; TRBD2 aligns across 11 bases. CDR3 length: 16 residues. Germline V gene lookup returns CDR1 SEHNR and CDR2 FQNEAQ (reference sequence). Trimming removed 5 bases from V and 7 bases from J; junction bases left unmatched: 13. The CDR3 reads CASSPPGLAESWEQYF. CDR3 in DNA: TGTGCCAGCAGCCCACCGGGACTAGCGGAATCGTGGGAGCAGTACTTC.

This rearrangement joins TRBV29-1 to TRBJ2-1, with D perhaps TRBD2 (5 bases). Trimming took off 8 bases at V and 9 bases at J, with 14 bases between the two ends. The CDR3 contains 11 residues. The germline gives CDR1 SQVTM, CDR2 ANQGSEA. The DNA for the CDR3 is TGCAGCTTCACGGGCAGCGGTGAGCAGTTCTTC. Residues: CSFTGSGEQFF.

For the CDR3, the DNA is TGCAGCGTTGTGGGAGACACTTTCACAGATACGCAGTATTTT. This translates into CSVVGDTFTDTQYF. This rearrangement joins TRBV29-1 to TRBJ2-3; D might be TRBD2 (5 bases). Trimming shortened V by 4 bases and J by 2 bases, and 13 bases separated the two germline ends. In germline, CDR1 is SQVTM, CDR2 ANQGSEA. This CDR3 contains 14 residues.

The chain is built from TRBV7-9 and TRBJ2-5, with D unresolved. This CDR3 has 14 residues. Trimming shortened V by 1 base and J by 5 bases, and 11 bases separated the two germline ends. The germline V gene encodes CDR1 SEHNR and CDR2 FQNEAQ (reference sequence). CDR3 DNA: TGTGCCAGCAGCTTAGTCGGCGGTCGGGAGACCCAGTACTTC. Translating it yields CASSLVGGRETQYF.

This clone was seen a handful of times. The V gene is TRBV9, the J gene TRBJ2-1; no firm D call. The ends were cut back, 0 bases at V and 10 bases at J, with 5 bases in the middle. Germline V gene sequence: CDR1 SGDLS, CDR2 YYNGEE. The CDR3 is 11 residues long. The CDR3 coding sequence is TGTGCCAGCAGCGTAGGCGAAGAGCAGTTCTTC. Translated, it gives CASSVGEEQFF.

This clone was recorded a few times. The chain links TRBV29-1 to TRBJ2-2, with 7 bases identical to TRBD1. The V segment lost 6 bases and the J segment 7 bases; nucleotides outside the gene matches: 8. Germline CDR1 SQVTM, CDR2 ANQGSEA. The CDR3 has 13 amino acids. DNA of the CDR3: TGCAGCGTAAGGGAACAGGGGAACGGGGAGCTGTTTTTT. It translates to CSVREQGNGELFF.